What follows are 9 T cell receptor beta chains derived from one specimen sequenced in a study of regulatory T cells in long-lasting Graves disease (dated by TCRdb to about 2021). The time point label, as the study defines it: persistent/refractory GD, antithyroid drugs over 5 years with positive TRAb. RNA was extracted from PBMCs in TRIzol for both TCR sequencing and RNA sequencing. Library construction relied on multiplex PCR. Sequencing instrument: Illumina HiSeq 4000. To build TCR beta libraries, CDR3 regions were amplified by Arm-PCR using iRepertoire HTBI primers. TCRdb reworked the public reads: Q25 trimming with fastp, MiXCR clone assembly, productive beta chains retained. Each CDR3 protein appears once, grouped with its most common genes and DNA. Recorded for this sample are about 430,000 distinct CDR3 sequences; 21% of them occurred a single time. The ten largest account for 14% of the sample.

Source: peripheral blood mononuclear cells (PBMCs), taken when the disease was refractory, from a patient treated with antithyroid drugs. The origin of the receptors is a female donor with Graves disease.

This clonotype came up a few times. The chain combines TRBV28 with TRBJ2-3; D is possibly TRBD1 (6 bases). The CDR3 runs to 17 residues. Germline V lookup: CDR1 MDHEN, CDR2 SYDVKM. The V end lost 1 base, the J end lost 0 bases, and 14 bases lay between the germline ends. Here the CDR3 reads CASSLSLGTPSTDTQYF. The DNA for the CDR3 is TGTGCCAGCAGTTTATCATTAGGGACACCGAGCACAGATACGCAGTATTTT.

This clonotype has a count of ten or more. The rearrangement joins TRBV6-1 to TRBJ1-5; D gene uncertain. The CDR3 contains 13 residues. Germline V lookup: CDR1 MNHNS, CDR2 SASEGT. V was shortened by 7 bases and J by 4 bases, with 11 bases between the two germline ends. CDR3 region: CASTNVGNQPQHF. The CDR3 bases are TGTGCCAGCACCAACGTGGGGAATCAGCCCCAGCATTTT.

Comment on this clonotype: A much larger clone lies one base from this, so it may be a read error. This chain uses TRBV28 with TRBJ1-1; D uncertain. The CDR3 spans 12 residues. Trimming cost V 6 bases and J 3 bases, with 8 bases left between them. Germline CDR1 reads MDHEN; CDR2 reads SYDVKM. CDR3 in DNA: TGTGCCAGCAGAAACAGCCACACTGAAGCTTTCTTT. Amino acid sequence: CASRNSHTEAFF.

The chain is built from TRBV7-2 and TRBJ2-7; D is undetermined. Trimming removed 7 bases from V and 4 bases from J, with 17 bases in between. The length of the CDR3 is 14 residues. CDR1 and CDR2 (germline): SGHTA, FQGNSA. The CDR3 sequence is CASNPQTPSYEQYF. The CDR3, as DNA: TGTGCCAGCAACCCTCAGACACCCTCTTACGAGCAGTACTTC.

The V gene is TRBV10-3, the J gene TRBJ1-1, with D perhaps TRBD1 (5 bases). Trimming removed 2 bases at V and 7 bases at J, with 11 bases between. The CDR3 runs to 13 residues. CDR1 ENHRY and CDR2 SYGVKD come from the germline V gene. The CDR3 here is CAISELGPGEAFF. CDR3 sequence (DNA): TGTGCCATCAGTGAGCTGGGGCCTGGTGAAGCTTTCTTT.

The chain uses TRBV6-1 and TRBJ2-5; a possible D gene is TRBD2 (6 bases). Germline V lookup: CDR1 MNHNS, CDR2 SASEGT. V lost 8 bases and J lost 14, with 18 bases in between. CDR3 length equals 11 residues. CDR3 sequence: CASGAGTACYF. The CDR3 DNA reads as TGTGCCAGCGGTGCCGGGACTGCCTGTTACTTC.

This clonotype was counted only a few times. This chain links TRBV28 with TRBJ2-1; tentatively, D is TRBD1 (6 bases). This CDR3 is 19 amino acids long. Trimming cost V 5 bases and J 0 bases, with 23 bases left between them. From germline, CDR1 is MDHEN and CDR2 SYDVKM. The CDR3 sequence: CASSEQGLAPKSSYNEQFF. CDR3 coding DNA: TGTGCCAGCAGTGAACAGGGTCTGGCCCCCAAGAGCTCCTACAATGAGCAGTTCTTC.

The chain is built from TRBV3-1 and TRBJ2-7, with 7 bases fitting TRBD1. This CDR3 is 16 amino acids long. V was pared by 4 bases and J by 2 bases, with 11 bases of the junction left unmatched. The germline CDR1 and CDR2 sequences are LGHDT and YNNKEL (reference sequence). The DNA for the CDR3 is TGTGCCAGCAGCCCAGGGGGTCGGGGCGGAGCCTACGAGCAGTACTTC. Its translation: CASSPGGRGGAYEQYF.

There are many counts of this clonotype. V usage is TRBV3-1 and J usage is TRBJ2-5; D is uncertain. The V end was cut by 1 base, the J end by 0 bases, with 6 bases between. This CDR3 is 14 amino acids long. CDR1 and CDR2 from the germline V gene are LGHDT and YNNKEL (reference sequence). CDR3 sequence: CASSQGRNQETQYF. The CDR3 DNA is TGTGCCAGCAGCCAAGGACGGAACCAAGAGACCCAGTACTTC.